These T cell receptor beta chains were read from a single sample in a study of T cells in Graves' hyperthyroidism and ophthalmopathy. Using its own MiXCR run on the multiplex PCR reads, TCRdb lists one record per CDR3 protein. Of hundreds of thousands of distinct CDR3 sequences listed, 13% to 15% are singletons. The material sequenced was blood. The receptors originated from a woman between 18 and 30 years old with Graves' hyperthyroidism. Each CDR3 is given with its conserved first and last residue. A D gene is named only where the DNA matches it firmly. Part of the rows lack a size; the others show once, few, many or a class for expanded clones.

>TRBV12-3/TRBV12-4|TRBD1|16|TRBJ2-2|many
TGTGCCAGCAGTTCACCACAGGGGACAAACACCGGGGAGCTGTTTTTT
CASSSPQGTNTGELFF
>TRBV3-1|.|14|TRBJ1-3|many
TGTGCCAGCAGCCAAACAGTAACTGGAAACACCATATATTTT
CASSQTVTGNTIYF
>TRBV11-2|TRBD2|18|TRBJ2-7|many
TGTGCCAGCAGCTCTCCGGGACTAGCGGGACTCAGGGGAGCCGAGCAGTACTTC
CASSSPGLAGLRGAEQYF
>TRBV27|.|14|TRBJ2-3|few
TGTGCCAGCAGCCCGGGACCCACTAGAGATACGCAGTATTTT
CASSPGPTRDTQYF
>TRBV19|.|14|TRBJ1-2|few
TGTGCCAGTAGAGTATGGACAGAAACCTATGGCTACACCTTC
CASRVWTETYGYTF
>TRBV28|TRBD2|16|TRBJ2-7|once
TGTGCCAGCAGTTTCGATTCGGGACTAAATCGCTACGAGCAGTACTTC
CASSFDSGLNRYEQYF
>TRBV12-3/TRBV12-4|.|14|TRBJ2-1|.
TGTGCCAGCAGTGACCCAGCTTGGAGGCTTGAGCAGTTCTTC
CASSDPAWRLEQFF
>TRBV28|.|15|TRBJ1-1|few
TGTGCCAGCCAGGAGGATAGAGACCTTTGGATTGAAGCTTTCTTT
CASQEDRDLWIEAFF
>TRBV5-5|TRBD2|15|TRBJ2-1|few
TGTGCCAGCAGCTTGGAGGGAGGGCCGTGGGGGGAGCAGTTCTTC
CASSLEGGPWGEQFF
>TRBV15|.|16|TRBJ2-7|few
TGTGCCACCAGCAGAGATTGGGCAGGGATCACCTACGAGCAGTACTTC
CATSRDWAGITYEQYF
>TRBV20-1|.|14|TRBJ2-7|many
TGCAGTGCTAGAGATTCGAGGGGATCATACGAGCAGTACTTC
CSARDSRGSYEQYF
>TRBV4-1|.|15|TRBJ1-1|few
TGCGCCAGCAGCGCCCGAGTAGGGAGCGCCACTGAAGCTTTCTTT
CASSARVGSATEAFF
>TRBV28|TRBD2|19|TRBJ2-5|many
TGTGCCAGCAGTTTACCGCCTGGGACTAGCGGGCCTTACCAAGAGACCCAGTACTTC
CASSLPPGTSGPYQETQYF
>TRBV4-1|TRBD2|17|TRBJ2-5|.
TGCGCCAGCAGCCTAGCTGAGACTAGCGGGGATCAAGAGACCCAGTACTTC
CASSLAETSGDQETQYF
>TRBV6-1|.|13|TRBJ2-1|.
TGTGCCAGCAGCGGAGGGCCGGGCAATGAGCAGTTCTTC
CASSGGPGNEQFF
>TRBV2|.|15|TRBJ2-3|many
TGTGCCAGCAGGGAGGGACAGGCGGGGGCAGATACGCAGTATTTT
CASREGQAGADTQYF
>TRBV4-1|TRBD2|15|TRBJ2-3|many
TGCGCCAGCAGCCAAGAAGCGGGAAAGACAGATACGCAGTATTTT
CASSQEAGKTDTQYF
>TRBV28|TRBD2|15|TRBJ2-5|many
TGTGCCAGCAGTCGTGAGAGCGGGGGGCAAGAGACCCAGTACTTC
CASSRESGGQETQYF
>TRBV12-3/TRBV12-4|TRBD2|19|TRBJ2-3|many
TGTGCCAGCAGTTCCGAGCCCCCAAGCGGGAGGGGTAGCACAGATACGCAGTATTTT
CASSSEPPSGRGSTDTQYF
>TRBV6-1|.|14|TRBJ2-2|.
TGTGCCACATGGGAAGAGGAAAACACCGGGGAGCTGTTTTTT
CATWEEENTGELFF
>TRBV10-3|.|11|TRBJ1-1|many
TGTGCCATCACCAGGGCCGGTGAAGCTTTCTTT
CAITRAGEAFF
>TRBV5-1|.|14|TRBJ2-5|.
TGCGCCAGCAGCCAGGGACCTTCGGAGGAGACCCAGTACTTC
CASSQGPSEETQYF
>TRBV27|TRBD1|17|TRBJ2-7|.
TGTGCCAGCAGTACCCTGACCGGACAGGCCTTCCCCTACGAGCAGTACTTC
CASSTLTGQAFPYEQYF
>TRBV6-1|.|14|TRBJ1-5|.
TGTGCCAGCAGTGAAGTGGGCAGTAATCAGCCCCAGCATTTT
CASSEVGSNQPQHF
>TRBV29-1|.|15|TRBJ2-3|many
TGCAGCGTGCCGGGACTCCGAGTTAGCACAGATACGCAGTATTTT
CSVPGLRVSTDTQYF
>TRBV11-2|TRBD2|15|TRBJ2-7|.
TGTGCCAGCAGCTATTCAGCGGGGAGGAACTACGAGCAGTACTTC
CASSYSAGRNYEQYF
>TRBV28|TRBD1|17|TRBJ2-2|many
TGTGCCAGCAGCCCAAATCCGGGACAGGCGAACACCGGGGAGCTGTTTTTT
CASSPNPGQANTGELFF
>TRBV19|.|13|TRBJ1-2|few
TGTGCCAGTACGAGGGCCTTTGGGTATGGCTACACCTTC
CASTRAFGYGYTF
>TRBV25-1|TRBD2|15|TRBJ2-5|few
TGTGCCAGCAGTGAGAAAAGCGGGAGACTGAAGACCCAGTACTTC
CASSEKSGRLKTQYF
>TRBV28|.|15|TRBJ2-5|many
TGTGCCAGCAGTTTATCTATGGGGGACGCAGAGACCCAGTACTTC
CASSLSMGDAETQYF
>TRBV12-3/TRBV12-4|TRBD2|15|TRBJ2-7|many
TGTGCCAGCAGGTTGTCGGGAGGGGCAGGCTACGAGCAGTACTTC
CASRLSGGAGYEQYF